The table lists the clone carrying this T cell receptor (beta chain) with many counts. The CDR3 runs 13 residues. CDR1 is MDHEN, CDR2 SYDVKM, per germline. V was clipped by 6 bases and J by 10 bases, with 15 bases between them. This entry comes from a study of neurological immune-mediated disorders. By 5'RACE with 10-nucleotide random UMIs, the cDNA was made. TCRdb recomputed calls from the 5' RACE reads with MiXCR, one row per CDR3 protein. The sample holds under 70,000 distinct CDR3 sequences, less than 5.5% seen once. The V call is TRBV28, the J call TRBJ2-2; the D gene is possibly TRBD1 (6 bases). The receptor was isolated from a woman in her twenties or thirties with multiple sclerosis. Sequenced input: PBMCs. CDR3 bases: TGTGCCAGCAGCACACAGGGCGGCGAGGAGCTGTTTTTT. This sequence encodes CASSTQGGEELFF.